A single sample gave rise to the 14 T cell receptor beta chains below, sequenced in a study of blood T cell repertoires in COVID-19 (TCRdb year 2020). The library was built by means of the immunoSEQ multiplex PCR assay. The table was pulled from immuneACCESS by TCRdb, which kept in-frame rearrangements only. Such tables lose some clones; where checked, under half of the loss comes from unresolved V genes, and the rest has no known cause. The table for this sample lists 200,000 to 250,000 clones; nearly 85% of them were counted only once. The top ten clonotypes cover roughly 1.3% of the sample. The sample comprised peripheral blood. The receptors were gathered from a woman aged 25-40 years with COVID-19, enrolled during active disease.

The chain carries TRBV5-5 and TRBJ2-7; D not certain. The CDR3 runs 13 residues. The V and J ends lost 2 bases and 2 bases respectively, with 8 bases between them. Germline CDR1 reads SGHKS; CDR2 reads YYEKEE (reference sequence). CDR3 sequence reads: CASSFAATYEQYF. The CDR3 DNA sequence: TGTGCCAGCAGCTTTGCGGCAACCTACGAGCAGTACTTC.

CDR3 loop: CASSVGRAPQHF. As DNA, the CDR3 is TGTGCCAGCAGCGTAGGGAGGGCGCCCCAGCATTTT. V is TRBV7-2 and J is TRBJ1-5; D unresolved. This CDR3 has 12 residues. Germline CDR1 SGHTA, CDR2 FQGNSA. The ends were cut back, 5 bases at V and 9 bases at J, with 11 bases in the middle.

The V and J genes are TRBV28 and TRBJ2-3; 8 positions match TRBD1. This CDR3 comprises 16 residues. CDR1 MDHEN and CDR2 SYDVKM come from the germline V gene. The ends lost 1 base at V and 3 bases at J; junction bases unmatched: 6. The CDR3 DNA reads TGTGCCAGCAGTTTATTTGCAGGGGGCCAGACAGATACGCAGTATTTT. Translated, it gives CASSLFAGGQTDTQYF.

A note on this clone: Other DNA sequences in the sample encode the same CDR3. The V and J genes are TRBV7-9 and TRBJ1-1, with TRBD1 as a possible D gene (6 bases). Germline V gene lookup returns CDR1 SEHNR and CDR2 FQNEAQ (reference sequence). V was pared by 1 base and J by 3 bases, with 6 bases between. This CDR3 region has 13 residues. CDR3 sequence: CASSLEGDTEAFF. CDR3 nucleotides: TGTGCCAGCAGCTTAGAGGGGGACACTGAAGCTTTCTTT.

The rearrangement links TRBV27 to TRBJ1-5; D ambiguous. The ends were cut back, 5 bases at V and 6 bases at J, with 11 bases in the middle. Germline CDR1 reads MNHEY; CDR2 reads SMNVEV (reference sequence). CDR3 length: 13 amino acids. The CDR3 reads CASSEGTGQPQHF. The CDR3 DNA sequence: TGTGCCAGCAGTGAGGGTACGGGTCAGCCCCAGCATTTT.

This chain joins TRBV6-6 and TRBJ2-2; 7 positions match TRBD1. CDR3 length: 14 residues. Trimming at V came to 7 bases and at J to 4 bases, leaving 6 bases not matched to a gene. CDR1 and CDR2 from the germline V gene are MNHNY and SVGAGI (reference sequence). CDR3 DNA sequence: TGTGCCAGCACCGAAGGGGGCGGCACCGGGGAGCTGTTTTTT. Translating it yields CASTEGGGTGELFF.

Comment on this clone: This specimen includes other DNA sequences encoding the same CDR3. The genes are TRBV19 and TRBJ1-5; weak D call: TRBD1 (5 bases). CDR3 size: 13 residues. V dropped 1 base and J dropped 5 bases, with 6 bases sitting between them. The germline V gene has CDR1 LNHDA and CDR2 SQIVND (reference sequence). Here the CDR3 DNA reads TGTGCCAGTAGTATAGGCAGGGATCAGCCCCAGCATTTT. It specifies CASSIGRDQPQHF.

Only a few counts were recorded for this clone. The chain combines TRBV12-3 or TRBV12-4 with TRBJ2-1; D unclear. The CDR3 length is 13 residues. V lost 4 bases, J lost 3 bases, and 7 bases lay in between. CDR3 region: CASSYSFYNEQFF. CDR3 DNA: TGTGCCAGCAGTTACTCGTTCTACAATGAGCAGTTCTTC.

J is TRBJ1-3 and V is TRBV28; 9 bases map to TRBD1. J lost 2 bases, V lost 6 bases, and 5 bases had no gene match. CDR1 is MDHEN and CDR2 is SYDVKM in the germline V gene. This CDR3 has 15 amino acids. The CDR3 DNA reads TGTGCCAGCAGCCCTTGGACAGGGGCTGGAAACACCATATATTTT. Its translation is CASSPWTGAGNTIYF.

This clone was observed once. V usage is TRBV6-2 or TRBV6-3 and J usage is TRBJ1-2, with D possibly TRBD1 on 6 matching bases. The germline V gene has CDR1 MNHEY and CDR2 SVGEGT. This CDR3 is built from 15 residues. Trimming took off 2 bases at V and 0 bases at J, with 10 bases between the two ends. The CDR3 DNA reads as TGTGCCAGCAGTTACCAGGACAGCCCTAACTATGGCTACACCTTC. Protein product: CASSYQDSPNYGYTF.

The genes are TRBV5-1 and TRBJ2-5; 8 bases align to TRBD2. In germline, CDR1 is SGHRS, CDR2 YFSETQ. CDR3 length: 15 amino acids. The trim removed 0 bases at V and 3 bases at J, leaving 4 bases unmatched. The CDR3 sequence: CASSLAALAEETQYF. CDR3 in DNA: TGCGCCAGCAGCTTGGCCGCACTAGCGGAAGAGACCCAGTACTTC.

The chain uses TRBV29-1 and TRBJ2-5; tentative D call: TRBD1 (5 bases). Trimming left V 3 bases short and J 5 bases short, with 13 bases between. CDR1 and CDR2 (germline): SQVTM, ANQGSEA. The CDR3 has 13 amino acids. CDR3 coding DNA: TGCAGCGTTGAGTCAGGGATAGTGGAGACCCAGTACTTC. Protein sequence: CSVESGIVETQYF. The variable domain in full, completed from reference TRBV29-1 and TRBJ2-5, reads SAVISQKPSRDICQRGTSLTIQCQVDSQVTMMFWYRQQPGQSLTLIATANQGSEATYESGFVIDKFPISRPNLTFSTLTVSNMSPEDSSIYLCSVESGIVETQYFGPGTRLLVL.

CDR3 DNA sequence: TGTGCCAGCAGCCTGCTAACTAGCGGCCCGCGCGGGCAGTACTTC. Translating it yields CASSLLTSGPRGQYF. The chain employs TRBV5-8 and TRBJ2-7; 8 bases fit TRBD2. From germline, CDR1 is SGHTS and CDR2 YDEGEE. V shed 4 bases and J 9 bases; nucleotides not matched to a gene: 15. This CDR3 has 15 residues. The complete variable domain, with remaining parts taken from reference TRBV5-8 and TRBJ2-7, reads EAGVTQSPTHLIKTRGQQATLRCSPISGHTSVYWYQQALGLGLQFLLWYDEGEERNRGNFPPRFSGRQFPNYSSELNVNALELEDSALYLCASSLLTSGPRGQYFGPGTRLTVT.

The gene calls are TRBV9 and TRBJ1-3; D is perhaps TRBD1 (6 bases). The germline CDR1 and CDR2 sequences are SGDLS and YYNGEE. CDR3 length: 17 amino acids. Trimming stripped 0 bases from V and 3 bases from J, with 16 bases between. CDR3 in amino acids: CASSVATGGRIGNTIYF. As DNA, the CDR3 is TGTGCCAGCAGCGTAGCTACGGGGGGGCGAATTGGAAACACCATATATTTT.